A few counts support the clone carrying this T cell receptor beta chain. The entry originates in a study of blood T cells in healthy people across ages. The CDR3 has 18 residues. J lost 2 bases, V lost 0 bases, and 7 bases had no gene match. Germline loops: CDR1 SGDLS, CDR2 YYNGEE. With a J-beta primer mix and a sample-barcoded 5' primer, a second PCR ran about 7 to 12 cycles. Each CDR3 protein gets one entry after TCRdb re-called the 5' RACE reads with MiXCR. The data contain fewer than 2,000,000 distinct CDR3 sequences, about 39% of them singletons. The rearrangement links TRBV9 to TRBJ2-1; 11 bases match TRBD2. This receptor was obtained from a human donor in good health. Sequencing was done on a sample of blood. The CDR3 bases are TGTGCCAGCAGCGTAGGACTAGCGGGGCCATCTACCTACAATGAGCAGTTCTTC. Its translation is CASSVGLAGPSTYNEQFF. Together with reference TRBV9 and TRBJ2-1, the CDR3 gives the full variable domain: DSGVTQTPKHLITATGQRVTLRCSPRSGDLSVYWYQQSLDQGLQFLIQYYNGEERAKGNILERFSAQQFPDLHSELNLSSLELGDSALYFCASSVGLAGPSTYNEQFFGPGTRLTVL.